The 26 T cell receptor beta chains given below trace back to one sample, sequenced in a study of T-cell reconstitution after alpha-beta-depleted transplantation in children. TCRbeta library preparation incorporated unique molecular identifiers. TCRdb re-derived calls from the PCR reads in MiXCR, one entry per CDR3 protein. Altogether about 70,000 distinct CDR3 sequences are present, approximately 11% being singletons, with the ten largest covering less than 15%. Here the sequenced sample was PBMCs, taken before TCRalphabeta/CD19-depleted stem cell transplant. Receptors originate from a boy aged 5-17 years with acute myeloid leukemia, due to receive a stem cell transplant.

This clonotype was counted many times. The CDR3 bases are TGTGCCAGCACCGGGAGGGACTCGCTCTACGAGCAGTACTTC. This gives the protein CASTGRDSLYEQYF. J is TRBJ2-7 and V is TRBV7-8; 8 positions match TRBD2. Looked up from germline, CDR1 is SGHVS and CDR2 is FQNEAQ. The CDR3 is 14 residues long. Trimming cost V 7 bases and J 3 bases; bases outside gene matches: 8.

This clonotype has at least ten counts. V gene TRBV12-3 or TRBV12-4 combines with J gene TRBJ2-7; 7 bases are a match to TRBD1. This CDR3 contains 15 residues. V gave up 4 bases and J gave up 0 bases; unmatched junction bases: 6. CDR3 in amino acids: CASSSLTGPSYEQYF. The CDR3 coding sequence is TGTGCCAGCAGTTCCCTGACAGGGCCCTCCTACGAGCAGTACTTC.

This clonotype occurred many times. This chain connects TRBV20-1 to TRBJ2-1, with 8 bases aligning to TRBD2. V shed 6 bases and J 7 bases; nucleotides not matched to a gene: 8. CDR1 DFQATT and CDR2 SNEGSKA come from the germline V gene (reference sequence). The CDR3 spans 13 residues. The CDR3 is CSATSGRVNEQFF. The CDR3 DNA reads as TGCAGTGCAACGAGCGGGAGAGTGAATGAGCAGTTCTTC.

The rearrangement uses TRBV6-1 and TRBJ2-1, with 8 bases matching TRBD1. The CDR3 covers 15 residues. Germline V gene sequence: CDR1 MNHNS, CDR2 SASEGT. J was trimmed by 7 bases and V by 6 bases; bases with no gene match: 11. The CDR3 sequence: CASSRTTGGGNEQFF. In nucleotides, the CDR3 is TGTGCCAGCAGCCGCACTACAGGGGGTGGGAATGAGCAGTTCTTC.

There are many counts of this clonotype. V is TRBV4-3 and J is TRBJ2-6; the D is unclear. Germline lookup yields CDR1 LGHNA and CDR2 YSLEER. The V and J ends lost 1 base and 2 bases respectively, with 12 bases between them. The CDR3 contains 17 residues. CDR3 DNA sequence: TGCGCCAGCAGCCAAGCACACCGTTGGGCTGGGGCCAACGTCCTGACTTTC. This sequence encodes CASSQAHRWAGANVLTF.

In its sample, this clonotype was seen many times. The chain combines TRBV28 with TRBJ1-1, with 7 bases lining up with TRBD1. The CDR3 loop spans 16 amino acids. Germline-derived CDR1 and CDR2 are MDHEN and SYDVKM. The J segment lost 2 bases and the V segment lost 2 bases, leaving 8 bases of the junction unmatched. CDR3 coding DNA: TGTGCCAGCAGTTTAATCGTAGGGGGCCCTAACACTGAAGCTTTCTTT. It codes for CASSLIVGGPNTEAFF.

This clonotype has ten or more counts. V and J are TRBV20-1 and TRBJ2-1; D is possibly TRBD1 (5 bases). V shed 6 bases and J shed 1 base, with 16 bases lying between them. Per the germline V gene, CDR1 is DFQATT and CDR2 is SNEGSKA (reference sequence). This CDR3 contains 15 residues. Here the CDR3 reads CSAVGHRTSYNEQFF. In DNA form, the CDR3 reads TGCAGTGCAGTAGGACACCGAACGTCCTACAATGAGCAGTTCTTC.

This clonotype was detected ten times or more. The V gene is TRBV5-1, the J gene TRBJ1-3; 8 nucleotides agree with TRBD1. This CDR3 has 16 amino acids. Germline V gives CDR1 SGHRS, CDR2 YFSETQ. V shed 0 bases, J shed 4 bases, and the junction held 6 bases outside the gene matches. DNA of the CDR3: TGCGCCAGCAGCTTGGGGGACAGGCCCGAGGGAAACACCATATATTTT. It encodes CASSLGDRPEGNTIYF.

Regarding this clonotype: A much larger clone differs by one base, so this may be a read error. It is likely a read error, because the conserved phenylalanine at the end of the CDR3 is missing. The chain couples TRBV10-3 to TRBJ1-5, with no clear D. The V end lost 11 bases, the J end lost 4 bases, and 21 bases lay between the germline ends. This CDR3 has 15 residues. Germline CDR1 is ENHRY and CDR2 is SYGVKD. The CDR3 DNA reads TGTGCCTCCGGGCATGGGTCCCTGGGTAATCAGCCCCAGCATTTA. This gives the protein CASGHGSLGNQPQHL.

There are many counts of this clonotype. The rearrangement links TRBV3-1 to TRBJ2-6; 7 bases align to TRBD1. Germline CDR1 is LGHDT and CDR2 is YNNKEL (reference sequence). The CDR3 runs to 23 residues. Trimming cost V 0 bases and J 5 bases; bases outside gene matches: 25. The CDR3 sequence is CASSQEGVRTGAFSSNWANVLTF. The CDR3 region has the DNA TGTGCCAGCAGCCAAGAAGGGGTAAGAACAGGGGCATTTTCCTCAAACTGGGCCAACGTCCTGACTTTC.

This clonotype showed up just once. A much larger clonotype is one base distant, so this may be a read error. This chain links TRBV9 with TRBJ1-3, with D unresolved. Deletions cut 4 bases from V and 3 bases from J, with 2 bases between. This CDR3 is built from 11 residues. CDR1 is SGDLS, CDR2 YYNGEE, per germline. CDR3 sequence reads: CASSNGNTIYF. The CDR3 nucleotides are TGTGCCAGCAGCAATGGAAACACCATATATTTT.

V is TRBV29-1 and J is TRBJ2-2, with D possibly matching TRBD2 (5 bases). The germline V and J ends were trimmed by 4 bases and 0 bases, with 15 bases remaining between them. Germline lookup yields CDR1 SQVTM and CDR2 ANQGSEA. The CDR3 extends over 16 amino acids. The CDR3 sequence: CSVVWVGEPNTGELFF. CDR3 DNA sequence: TGCAGCGTTGTTTGGGTCGGGGAGCCGAACACCGGGGAGCTGTTTTTT.

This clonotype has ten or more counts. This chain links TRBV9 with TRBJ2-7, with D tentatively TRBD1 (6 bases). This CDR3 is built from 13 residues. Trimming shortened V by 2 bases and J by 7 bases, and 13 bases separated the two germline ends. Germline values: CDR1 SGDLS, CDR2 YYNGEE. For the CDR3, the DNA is TGTGCCAGCAGCGTTAAAGGGACATCGGAGCAGTACTTC. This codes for CASSVKGTSEQYF. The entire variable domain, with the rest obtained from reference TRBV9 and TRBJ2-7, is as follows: DSGVTQTPKHLITATGQRVTLRCSPRSGDLSVYWYQQSLDQGLQFLIQYYNGEERAKGNILERFSAQQFPDLHSELNLSSLELGDSALYFCASSVKGTSEQYFGPGTRLTVT.

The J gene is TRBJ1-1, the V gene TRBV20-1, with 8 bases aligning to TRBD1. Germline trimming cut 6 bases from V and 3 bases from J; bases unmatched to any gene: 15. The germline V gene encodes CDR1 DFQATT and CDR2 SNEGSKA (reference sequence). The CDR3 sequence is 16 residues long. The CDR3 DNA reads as TGCAGTGCCCATCTACAGAGGACAGGGTTGGACACTGAAGCTTTCTTT. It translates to CSAHLQRTGLDTEAFF.

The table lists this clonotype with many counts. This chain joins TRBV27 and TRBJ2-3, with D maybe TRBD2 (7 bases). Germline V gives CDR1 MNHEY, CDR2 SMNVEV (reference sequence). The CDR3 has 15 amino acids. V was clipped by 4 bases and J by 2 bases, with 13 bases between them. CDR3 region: CASSSAGAITDTQYF. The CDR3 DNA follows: TGTGCCAGCAGTTCCGCGGGGGCCATCACAGATACGCAGTATTTT.

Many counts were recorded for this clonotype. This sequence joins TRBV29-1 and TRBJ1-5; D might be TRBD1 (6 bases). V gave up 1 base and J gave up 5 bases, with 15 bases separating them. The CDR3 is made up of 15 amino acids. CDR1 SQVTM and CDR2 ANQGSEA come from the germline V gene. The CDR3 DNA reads TGCAGCGTTGAAGTGGGTTCAGGGGACGATCAGCCCCAGCATTTT. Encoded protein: CSVEVGSGDDQPQHF.

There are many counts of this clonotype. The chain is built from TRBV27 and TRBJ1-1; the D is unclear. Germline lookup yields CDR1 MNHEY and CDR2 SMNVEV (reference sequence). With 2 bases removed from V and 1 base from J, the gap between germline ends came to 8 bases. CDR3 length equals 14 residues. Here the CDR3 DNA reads TGTGCCAGCAGTTTACGGGGTACGAACACTGAAGCTTTCTTT. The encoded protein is CASSLRGTNTEAFF.

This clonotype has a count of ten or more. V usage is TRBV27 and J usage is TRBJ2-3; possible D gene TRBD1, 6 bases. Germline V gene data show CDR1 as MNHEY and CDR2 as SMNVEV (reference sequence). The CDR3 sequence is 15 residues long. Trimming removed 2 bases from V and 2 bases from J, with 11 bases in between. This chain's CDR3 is CASSLMTGDTDTQYF. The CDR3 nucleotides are TGTGCCAGCAGTTTAATGACAGGAGACACAGATACGCAGTATTTT.

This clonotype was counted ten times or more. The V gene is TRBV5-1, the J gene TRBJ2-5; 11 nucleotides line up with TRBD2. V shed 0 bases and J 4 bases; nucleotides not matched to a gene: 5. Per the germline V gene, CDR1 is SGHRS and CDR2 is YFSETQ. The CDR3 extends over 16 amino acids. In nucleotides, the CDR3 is TGCGCCAGCAGCTTGGCCCTAGCGGGAGGCCGAGAGACCCAGTACTTC. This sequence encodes CASSLALAGGRETQYF. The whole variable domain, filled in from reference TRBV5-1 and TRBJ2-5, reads KAGVTQTPRYLIKTRGQQVTLSCSPISGHRSVSWYQQTPGQGLQFLFEYFSETQRNKGNFPGRFSGRQFSNSRSEMNVSTLELGDSALYLCASSLALAGGRETQYFGPGTRLLVL.

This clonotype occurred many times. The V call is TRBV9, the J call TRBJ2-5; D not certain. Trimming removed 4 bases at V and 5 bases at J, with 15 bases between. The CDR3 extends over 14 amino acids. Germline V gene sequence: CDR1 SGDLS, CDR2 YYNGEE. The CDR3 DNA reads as TGTGCCAGCAGCCCCCAACCCTATTCGGAGACCCAGTACTTC. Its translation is CASSPQPYSETQYF.

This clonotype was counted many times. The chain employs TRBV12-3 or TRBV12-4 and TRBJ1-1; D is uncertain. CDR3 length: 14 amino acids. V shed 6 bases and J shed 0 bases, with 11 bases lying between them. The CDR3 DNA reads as TGTGCCAGCAGCCCTTCAAAGATGAACACTGAAGCTTTCTTT. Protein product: CASSPSKMNTEAFF.

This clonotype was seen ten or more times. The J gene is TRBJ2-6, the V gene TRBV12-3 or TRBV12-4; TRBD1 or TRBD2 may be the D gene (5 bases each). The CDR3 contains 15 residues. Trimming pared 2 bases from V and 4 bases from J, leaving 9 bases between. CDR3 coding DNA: TGTGCCAGCAGTTTATGGGGGACCGGGGCCAACGTCCTGACTTTC. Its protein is CASSLWGTGANVLTF.

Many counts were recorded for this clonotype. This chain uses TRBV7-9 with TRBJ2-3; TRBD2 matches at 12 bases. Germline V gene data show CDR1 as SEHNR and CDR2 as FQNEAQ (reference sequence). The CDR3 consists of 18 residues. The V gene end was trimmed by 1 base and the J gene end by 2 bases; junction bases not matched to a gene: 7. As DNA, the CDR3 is TGTGCCAGCAGCTTAGTCACCACTAGCGGGAGGATCACAGATACGCAGTATTTT. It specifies CASSLVTTSGRITDTQYF.

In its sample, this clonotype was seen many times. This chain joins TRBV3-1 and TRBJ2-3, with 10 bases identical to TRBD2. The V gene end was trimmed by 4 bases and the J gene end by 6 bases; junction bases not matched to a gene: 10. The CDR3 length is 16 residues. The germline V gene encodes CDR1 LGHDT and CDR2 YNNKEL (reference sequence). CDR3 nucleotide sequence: TGTGCCAGCAGCCGAACAAAGCGGGGGGGCCGGGATACGCAGTATTTT. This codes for CASSRTKRGGRDTQYF.

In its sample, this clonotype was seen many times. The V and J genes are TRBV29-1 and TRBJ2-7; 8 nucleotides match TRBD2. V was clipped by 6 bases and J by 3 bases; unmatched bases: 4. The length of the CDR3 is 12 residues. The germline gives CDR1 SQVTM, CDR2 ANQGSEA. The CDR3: CSVWSGSYEQYF. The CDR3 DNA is TGCAGCGTGTGGAGCGGGAGCTACGAGCAGTACTTC.

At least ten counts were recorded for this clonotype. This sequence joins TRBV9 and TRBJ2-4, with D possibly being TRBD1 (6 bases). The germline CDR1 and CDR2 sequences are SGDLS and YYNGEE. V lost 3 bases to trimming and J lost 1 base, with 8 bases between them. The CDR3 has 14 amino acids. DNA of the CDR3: TGTGCCAGCAGCGACGACAGGGCCAAAAACATTCAGTACTTC. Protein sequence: CASSDDRAKNIQYF.